The 11 T cell receptor beta chains presented below share a single source sample, sequenced in a study of T cell responses to AZD1222 COVID-19 vaccine. The repertoire was sequenced with immunoSEQ multiplex PCR; TCRdb's copy has only in-frame clones and lacks some. The sample includes more than 120,000 clones, approximately 89% of them seen just once. The specimen was peripheral blood, collected 28 days after the second AZD1222 dose. These receptor sequences come from an adult who received the AZD1222 COVID-19 vaccine.

This chain joins TRBV12-3 or TRBV12-4 and TRBJ1-2, with D uncertain. The V end lost 2 bases, the J end lost 2 bases, and 6 bases lay between the germline ends. The CDR3 spans 13 residues. The CDR3 coding sequence is TGTGCCAGCAGTTTACGAGGGAACTATGGCTACACCTTC. It specifies CASSLRGNYGYTF.

This rearrangement joins TRBV7-2 to TRBJ1-2, with D maybe TRBD1 (6 bases). The germline CDR1 and CDR2 sequences are SGHTA and FQGNSA. The CDR3 extends over 13 amino acids. The ends were cut back, 1 base at V and 3 bases at J, with 6 bases in the middle. CDR3 amino acids: CASSLDRDYGYTF. The CDR3 DNA follows: TGTGCCAGCAGCTTAGACAGGGACTATGGCTACACCTTC.

This chain links TRBV27 with TRBJ2-1; no clear D. The CDR3 sequence is 17 residues long. Germline-derived CDR1 and CDR2 are MNHEY and SMNVEV (reference sequence). V lost 5 bases and J lost 4, with 21 bases in between. CDR3 sequence: CASSPPRMGKGYNEQFF. CDR3 bases: TGTGCCAGCAGTCCCCCCCGAATGGGGAAAGGTTACAATGAGCAGTTCTTC.

The rearrangement links TRBV7-2 to TRBJ1-1; no definite D call. Germline V lookup: CDR1 SGHTA, CDR2 FQGNSA. The CDR3 runs 14 residues. V was shortened by 2 bases and J by 10 bases, with 17 bases between the two germline ends. CDR3 nucleotide sequence: TGTGCCAGCAGCTTAAGGTGGACGGAAAGTTCAGCTTTCTTT. It is translated as CASSLRWTESSAFF.

This clone has a single count. The chain combines TRBV3-1 (or the pseudogene TRBV3-2) with TRBJ2-6, with D hard to call. V was clipped by 2 bases and J by 0 bases, with 2 bases between them. This CDR3 contains 14 residues. Germline-derived CDR1 and CDR2 are LGHDT and YNNKEL (reference sequence). This CDR3 is CASSQTSGANVLTF. CDR3 bases: TGTGCCAGCAGCCAAACCTCTGGGGCCAACGTCCTGACTTTC.

The V gene is TRBV30, the J gene TRBJ2-5; 9 nucleotides match TRBD1. V was pared by 3 bases and J by 4 bases, with 6 bases of the junction left unmatched. Germline V gene sequence: CDR1 GTSNPN, CDR2 SVGIG (reference sequence). The CDR3 is 14 residues long. The chain's CDR3 is CAWRGQGTPETQYF. The CDR3 bases are TGTGCCTGGAGGGGACAGGGCACCCCAGAGACCCAGTACTTC.

The gene calls are TRBV6-2 or TRBV6-3 and TRBJ2-6, with a tentative D call TRBD1 (5 bases). This CDR3 is built from 19 residues. Per germline, CDR1 MNHEY and CDR2 SVGEGT. The V and J ends lost 5 bases and 4 bases respectively, with 24 bases between them. CDR3 loop: CASSMIGPDRGVGANVLTF. The CDR3 DNA reads as TGTGCCAGCAGTATGATAGGGCCCGACAGAGGCGTCGGGGCCAACGTCCTGACTTTC.

V is TRBV28 and J is TRBJ1-1; 10 bases fit TRBD1. This CDR3 has 14 residues. Germline V gives CDR1 MDHEN, CDR2 SYDVKM. With V trimmed by 5 bases and J by 7 bases, 7 bases remained unmatched. The CDR3 reads CASSLGGQGSEAFF. Written as DNA, the CDR3 is TGTGCCAGCAGTCTAGGGGGACAGGGGAGTGAAGCTTTCTTT.

The chain couples TRBV2 to TRBJ2-7, with 10 bases fitting TRBD2. CDR3 size: 17 residues. Germline CDR1 reads SNHLY; CDR2 reads FYNNEI. Trimming at V came to 6 bases and at J to 2 bases, leaving 13 bases not matched to a gene. CDR3 protein: CASRPFQLAGVTYEQYF. The DNA for the CDR3 is TGTGCCAGCAGGCCGTTCCAGCTAGCGGGAGTTACCTACGAGCAGTACTTC.

The J gene is TRBJ1-5, the V gene TRBV5-6; D is possibly TRBD1 (5 bases). CDR3 length: 15 residues. Trimming shortened V by 6 bases and J by 7 bases, and 20 bases separated the two germline ends. Germline V lookup: CDR1 SGHDT, CDR2 YYEEEE. The CDR3 region is CASTQGTAPSQPQHF. The CDR3 DNA follows: TGTGCCAGCACCCAAGGGACGGCGCCATCCCAGCCCCAGCATTTT. The whole variable domain, filled in from reference TRBV5-6 and TRBJ1-5, reads DAGVTQSPTHLIKTRGQQVTLRCSPKSGHDTVSWYQQALGQGPQFIFQYYEEEERQRGNFPDRFSGHQFPNYSSELNVNALLLGDSALYLCASTQGTAPSQPQHFGDGTRLSIL.

The chain combines TRBV7-2 with TRBJ2-3; 7 nucleotides match TRBD1. Looked up from germline, CDR1 is SGHTA and CDR2 is FQGNSA. J was trimmed by 8 bases and V by 0 bases; bases with no gene match: 11. This CDR3 has 16 amino acids. CDR3 residues: CASSLAEGQGVATQYF. The CDR3 region has the DNA TGTGCCAGCAGCTTAGCTGAGGGCCAGGGGGTGGCTACGCAGTATTTT.